Listed below are T cell receptor beta chains from one sample, sequenced in a study of T cell responses to AZD1222 COVID-19 vaccine. Assay: immunoSEQ multiplex PCR; the TCRdb copy retains only in-frame clones and omits some. This sample has over 100,000 clones; about 86% occur once, and the top ten carry 5%. Sequenced here: peripheral blood, sampled on day 0 of AZD1222 vaccination. All receptors derive from an adult in good health. The CDR3 runs from the conserved cysteine through the conserved F or W. D genes are given only for firm matches. Clone size is shown for a subset of rows, as once, few, many or a class of expanded clone.

TRBJ2-5 - TRBV9 13 - TGTGCCAGCAGCTTCACAGGGACGGAGACCCAGTACTTC CASSFTGTETQYF
TRBJ2-3 - TRBV9 15 - TGTGCCAGCAGCGTAGTAGACCGAAGCACAGATACGCAGTATTTT CASSVVDRSTDTQYF
TRBJ1-1 - TRBV13 15 - TGTGCCAGCAGCTTAGGGAGGGCACGAAGCACTGAAGCTTTCTTT CASSLGRARSTEAFF
TRBJ2-6 TRBD1 TRBV7-3 17 - TGTGCCAGCAGCTGGGGACAGGGGATAGCTGGGGCCAACGTCCTGACTTTC CASSWGQGIAGANVLTF
TRBJ1-4 - TRBV5-1 15 - TGCGCCAGCAGCTTGGAAGGGGGTCGAGGTGAAAAACTGTTTTTT CASSLEGGRGEKLFF
TRBJ2-1 - TRBV21-1 17 - TGTGCCAGCAGCAAAATCCCAGCGGGACCCTCCTACAATGAGCAGTTCTTC CASSKIPAGPSYNEQFF
TRBJ1-5 - TRBV10-2 12 once TGCGCCAGCAGTGAGGTTATTCAGCCCCAGCATTTT CASSEVIQPQHF
TRBJ2-2 TRBD2 TRBV6-4 15 - TGTGCCAGCAGCAGACTAGCGGGAGGGACCGGGGAGCTGTTTTTT CASSRLAGGTGELFF
TRBJ2-7 TRBD1 TRBV7-9 16 many TGTGCCAGCAGCCTCCCGACAGGGGCTATCTCCTACGAGCAGTACTTC CASSLPTGAISYEQYF
TRBJ1-5 - TRBV28 17 - TGTGCCAGCAGTTTTCTCAGCAGGGAGAATAGCAATCAGCCCCAGCATTTT CASSFLSRENSNQPQHF
TRBJ2-1 - TRBV6-2/TRBV6-3 11 - TGTGCCAGCAGTTCGGTTACTGAGCAGTTCTTC CASSSVTEQFF
TRBJ1-5 - TRBV6-5 15 - TGTGCCAGCAGTAACCCAACAGGGAACGATCAGCCCCAGCATTTT CASSNPTGNDQPQHF
TRBJ1-4 - TRBV28 16 - TGTGCCAGCAGTTTATCCGGGGGGCTGGGGTATGAAAAACTGTTTTTT CASSLSGGLGYEKLFF
TRBJ2-1 - TRBV29-1 11 - TGCAGCGTTGGTTTAAACAATGAGCAGTTCTTC CSVGLNNEQFF
TRBJ2-2 - TRBV9 15 - TGTGCCAGCAGCGTAGGTCCAGCGAACACCGGGGAGCTGTTTTTT CASSVGPANTGELFF
TRBJ1-4 - TRBV7-9 15 - TGTGCCAGCAGCTTAGAAGCTATAACTAATGAAAAACTGTTTTTT CASSLEAITNEKLFF
TRBJ2-5 TRBD2 TRBV4-3 15 - TGCGCCAGCAGCCCCTACGCTAGCGGGGATGAGACCCAGTACTTC CASSPYASGDETQYF
TRBJ2-2 - TRBV27 14 - TGTGCCAGCAGTTTATGGAAGAACACCGGGGAGCTGTTTTTT CASSLWKNTGELFF
TRBJ2-2 - TRBV7-3 15 - TGTGCCAGCAGCGCTACAGGGTCGTCCACCGGGGAGCTGTTTTTT CASSATGSSTGELFF
TRBJ1-4 - TRBV19 15 - TGTGCCAGTAGTATCCCAGCCGGAATGGGGGAAAAACTGTTTTTT CASSIPAGMGEKLFF
TRBJ2-7 - TRBV7-7 13 - TGTGCTAGCAGCCCCGGGGTGTCCTACGAGCAGTACTTC CASSPGVSYEQYF
TRBJ2-5 - TRBV7-9 18 - TGTGCCAGCAGCAAGGGTTCCGGGCCAGTGGGGTACCAAGAGACCCAGTACTTC CASSKGSGPVGYQETQYF
TRBJ1-5 - TRBV28 16 - TGTGCCAGCAGTTTACGACAGACTTTACGCAATCAGCCCCAGCATTTT CASSLRQTLRNQPQHF
TRBJ1-6 - TRBV19 12 few TGTGCCAGTAGTATAAGAAGTTCACCCCTCCACTTT CASSIRSSPLHF
TRBJ1-6 TRBD1 TRBV10-3 16 - TGTGCCATCAGTGAGTCCAACAGGGGGTGGAATTCACCCCTCCACTTT CAISESNRGWNSPLHF
TRBJ2-1 - TRBV20-1 10 - TGCAGTGTCGCCCGGGACCAACGGTTCTTC CSVARDQRFF